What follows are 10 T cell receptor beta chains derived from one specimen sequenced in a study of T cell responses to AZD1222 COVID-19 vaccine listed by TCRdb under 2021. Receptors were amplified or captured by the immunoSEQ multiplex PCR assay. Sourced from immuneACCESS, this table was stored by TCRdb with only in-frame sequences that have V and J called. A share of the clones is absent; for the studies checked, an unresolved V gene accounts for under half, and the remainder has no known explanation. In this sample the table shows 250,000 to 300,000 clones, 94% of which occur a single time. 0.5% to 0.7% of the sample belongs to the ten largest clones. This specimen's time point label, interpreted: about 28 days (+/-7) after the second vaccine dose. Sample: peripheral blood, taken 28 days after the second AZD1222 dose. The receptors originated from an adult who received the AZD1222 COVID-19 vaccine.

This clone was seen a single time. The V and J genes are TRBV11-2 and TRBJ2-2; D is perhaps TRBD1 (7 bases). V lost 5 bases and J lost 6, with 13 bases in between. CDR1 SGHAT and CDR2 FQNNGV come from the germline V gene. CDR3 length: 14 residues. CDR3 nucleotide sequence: TGTGCCAGCAGCGCCCTCAGGGGGGCCGGGGAGCTGTTTTTT. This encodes CASSALRGAGELFF.

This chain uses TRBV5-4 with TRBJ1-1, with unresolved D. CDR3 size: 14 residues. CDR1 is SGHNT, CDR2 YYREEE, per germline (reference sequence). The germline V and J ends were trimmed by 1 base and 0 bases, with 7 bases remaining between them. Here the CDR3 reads CASSLYGVNTEAFF. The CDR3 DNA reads TGTGCCAGCAGCTTGTACGGGGTGAACACTGAAGCTTTCTTT.

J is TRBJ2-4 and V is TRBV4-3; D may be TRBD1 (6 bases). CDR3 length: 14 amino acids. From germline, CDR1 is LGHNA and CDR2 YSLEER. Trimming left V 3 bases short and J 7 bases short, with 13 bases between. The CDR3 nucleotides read TGCGCCAGCAGCCACGGGACATCTGCGAACATTCAGTACTTC. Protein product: CASSHGTSANIQYF.

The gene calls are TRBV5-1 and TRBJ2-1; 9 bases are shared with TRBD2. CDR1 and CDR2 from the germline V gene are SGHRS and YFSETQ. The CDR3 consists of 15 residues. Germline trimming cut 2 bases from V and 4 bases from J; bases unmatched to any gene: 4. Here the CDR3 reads CASSFASGEYNEQFF. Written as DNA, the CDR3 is TGCGCCAGCAGCTTCGCTAGCGGGGAGTACAATGAGCAGTTCTTC.

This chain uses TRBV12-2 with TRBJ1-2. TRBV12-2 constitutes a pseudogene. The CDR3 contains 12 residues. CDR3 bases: TGTGCAAGTCGCTTAGTTTCGAATGGCTACACCTTC. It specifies CASRLVSNGYTF.

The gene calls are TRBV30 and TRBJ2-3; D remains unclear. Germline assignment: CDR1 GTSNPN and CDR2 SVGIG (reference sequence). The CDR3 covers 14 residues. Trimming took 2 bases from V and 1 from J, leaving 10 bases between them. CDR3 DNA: TGTGCCTGGAGTAAAACGCTTCGCACAGATACGCAGTATTTT. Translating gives CAWSKTLRTDTQYF.

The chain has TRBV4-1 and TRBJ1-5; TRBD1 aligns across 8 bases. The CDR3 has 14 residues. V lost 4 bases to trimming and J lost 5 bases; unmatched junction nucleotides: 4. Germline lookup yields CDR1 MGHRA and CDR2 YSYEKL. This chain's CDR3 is CASSPQTGDQPQHF. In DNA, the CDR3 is TGCGCCAGCAGCCCCCAGACAGGGGATCAGCCCCAGCATTTT.

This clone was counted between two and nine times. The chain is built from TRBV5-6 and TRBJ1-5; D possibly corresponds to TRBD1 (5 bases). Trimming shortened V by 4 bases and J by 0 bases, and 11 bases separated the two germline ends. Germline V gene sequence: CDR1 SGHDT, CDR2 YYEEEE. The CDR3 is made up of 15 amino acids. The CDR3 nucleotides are TGTGCCAGCAGCGTGGGACCATATAGCAATCAGCCCCAGCATTTT. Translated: CASSVGPYSNQPQHF.

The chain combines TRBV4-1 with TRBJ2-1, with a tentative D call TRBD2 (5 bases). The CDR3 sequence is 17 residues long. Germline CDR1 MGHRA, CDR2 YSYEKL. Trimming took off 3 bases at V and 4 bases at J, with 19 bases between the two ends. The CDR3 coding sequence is TGCGCCAGCAGCCATGGCCGGGCCCTCACGGGATACAATGAGCAGTTCTTC. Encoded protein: CASSHGRALTGYNEQFF.

Here the CDR3 DNA reads TGTGCCAGTACTTTCGACAGGGGGTTTCGGAACACTGAAGCTTTCTTT. Translated: CASTFDRGFRNTEAFF. This chain joins TRBV19 and TRBJ1-1, with 9 bases aligning to TRBD1. CDR3 size: 16 residues. Germline V gene sequence: CDR1 LNHDA, CDR2 SQIVND (reference sequence). V dropped 7 bases and J dropped 1; count of bases not matched to a gene: 10.